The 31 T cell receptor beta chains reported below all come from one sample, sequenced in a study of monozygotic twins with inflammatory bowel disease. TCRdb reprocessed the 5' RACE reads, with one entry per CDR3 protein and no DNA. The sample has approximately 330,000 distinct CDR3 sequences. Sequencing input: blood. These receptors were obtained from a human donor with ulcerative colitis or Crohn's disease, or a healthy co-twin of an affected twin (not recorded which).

CDR3 sequence reads: CASSPQAGQETQYF. This rearrangement joins TRBV7-2 to TRBJ2-5. The CDR3 has 14 amino acids. Per the germline V gene, CDR1 is SGHTA and CDR2 is FQGNSA.

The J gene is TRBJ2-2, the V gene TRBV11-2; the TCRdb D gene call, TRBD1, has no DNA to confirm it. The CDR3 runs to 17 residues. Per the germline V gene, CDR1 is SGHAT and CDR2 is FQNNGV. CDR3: CASSLDRGGSKTGELFF.

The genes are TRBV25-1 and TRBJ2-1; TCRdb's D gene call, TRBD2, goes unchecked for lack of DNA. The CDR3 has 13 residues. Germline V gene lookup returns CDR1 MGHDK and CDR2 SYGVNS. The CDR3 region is CASTPGLAGEQFF.

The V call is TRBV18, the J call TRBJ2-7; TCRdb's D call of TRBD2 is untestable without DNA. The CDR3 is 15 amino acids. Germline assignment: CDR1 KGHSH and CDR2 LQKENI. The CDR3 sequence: CASSPGLADTYEQYF.

CDR3 protein: CASSYSEETGRELYNEQFF. V usage is TRBV6-2 or TRBV6-3 and J usage is TRBJ2-1; TCRdb gives TRBD2 as the D gene, but with no DNA this cannot be confirmed. The CDR3 runs 19 residues. Looked up from germline, CDR1 is MNHEY and CDR2 is SVGEGT.

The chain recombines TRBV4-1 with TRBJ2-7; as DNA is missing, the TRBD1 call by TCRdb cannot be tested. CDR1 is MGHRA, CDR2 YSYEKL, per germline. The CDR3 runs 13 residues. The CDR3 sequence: CASSTTGHYEQYF.

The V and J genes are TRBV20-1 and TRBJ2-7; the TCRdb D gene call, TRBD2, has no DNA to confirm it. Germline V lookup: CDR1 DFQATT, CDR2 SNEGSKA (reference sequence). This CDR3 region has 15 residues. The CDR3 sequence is CSADRTNGDSYEQYF.

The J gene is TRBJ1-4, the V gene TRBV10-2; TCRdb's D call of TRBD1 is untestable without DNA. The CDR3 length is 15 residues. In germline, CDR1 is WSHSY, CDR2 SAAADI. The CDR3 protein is CASSEGARLYEKLFF.

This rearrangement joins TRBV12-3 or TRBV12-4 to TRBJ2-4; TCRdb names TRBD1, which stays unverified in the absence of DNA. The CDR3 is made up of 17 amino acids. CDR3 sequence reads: CASSFLQGSLAKNIQYF.

The CDR3 sequence is CASSITGSYNEQFF. The gene calls are TRBV19 and TRBJ2-1; TCRdb's assignment of TRBD1 cannot be checked, as there is no DNA. CDR3 size: 14 residues. Germline assignment: CDR1 LNHDA and CDR2 SQIVND (reference sequence). Supplemented by reference TRBV19 and TRBJ2-1, the full variable domain reads DGGITQSPKYLFRKEGQNVTLSCEQNLNHDAMYWYRQDPGQGLRLIYYSQIVNDFQKGDIAEGYSVSREKKESFPLTVTSAQKNPTAFYLCASSITGSYNEQFFGPGTRLTVL.

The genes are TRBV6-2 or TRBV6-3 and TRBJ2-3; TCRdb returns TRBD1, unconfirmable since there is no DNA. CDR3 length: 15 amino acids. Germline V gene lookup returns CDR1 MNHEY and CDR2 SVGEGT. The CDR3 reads CASSYWRGPADTQYF.

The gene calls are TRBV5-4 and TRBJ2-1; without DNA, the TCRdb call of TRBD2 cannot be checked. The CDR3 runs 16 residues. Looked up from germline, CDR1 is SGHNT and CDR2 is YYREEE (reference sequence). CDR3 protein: CASSLERSGRVNEQFF. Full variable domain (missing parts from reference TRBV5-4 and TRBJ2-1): ETGVTQSPTHLIKTRGQQVTLRCSSQSGHNTVSWYQQALGQGPQFIFQYYREEENGRGNFPPRFSGLQFPNYSSELNVNALELDDSALYLCASSLERSGRVNEQFFGPGTRLTVL.

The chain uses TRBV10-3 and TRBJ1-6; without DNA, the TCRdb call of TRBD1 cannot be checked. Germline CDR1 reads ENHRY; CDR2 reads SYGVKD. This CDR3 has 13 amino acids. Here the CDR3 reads CAIRGTVNSPLHF.

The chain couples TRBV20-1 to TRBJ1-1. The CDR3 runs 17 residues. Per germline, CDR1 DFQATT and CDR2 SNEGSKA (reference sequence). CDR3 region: CSARDFLVQKTNTEAFF.

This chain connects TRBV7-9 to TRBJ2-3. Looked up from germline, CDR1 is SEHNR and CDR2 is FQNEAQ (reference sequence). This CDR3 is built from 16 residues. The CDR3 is CASSSTPTVGIDTQYF.

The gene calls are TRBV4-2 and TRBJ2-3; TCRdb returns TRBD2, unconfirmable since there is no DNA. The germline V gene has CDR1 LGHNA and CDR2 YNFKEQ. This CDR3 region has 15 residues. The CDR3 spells CASSQEEGGLDTQYF.

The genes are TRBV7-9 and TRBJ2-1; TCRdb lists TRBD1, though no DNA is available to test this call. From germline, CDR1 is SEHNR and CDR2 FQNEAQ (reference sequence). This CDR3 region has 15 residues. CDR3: CASSPSRTGWNEQFF.

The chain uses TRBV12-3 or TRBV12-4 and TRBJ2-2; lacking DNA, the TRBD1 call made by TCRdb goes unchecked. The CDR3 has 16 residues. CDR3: CASSSGERRGTGELFF.

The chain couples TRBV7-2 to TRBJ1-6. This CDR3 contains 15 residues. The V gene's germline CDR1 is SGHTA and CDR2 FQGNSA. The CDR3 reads CASSTRGVYNSPLHF.

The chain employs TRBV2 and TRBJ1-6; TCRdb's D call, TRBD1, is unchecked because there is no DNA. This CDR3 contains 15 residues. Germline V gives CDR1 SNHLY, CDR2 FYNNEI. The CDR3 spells CASSADRVQISPLHF.

CDR3 loop: CASSARDRANTGELFF. This chain links TRBV5-1 with TRBJ2-2; without DNA, the TCRdb call of TRBD1 cannot be checked. Germline V CDR1 and CDR2: SGHRS, YFSETQ. This CDR3 comprises 16 residues.

CDR3 sequence reads: CASSVARTGTYYEQYF. The chain recombines TRBV9 with TRBJ2-7; with no DNA, the TCRdb D assignment of TRBD1 cannot be verified. CDR3 length equals 16 residues. Germline V gene data show CDR1 as SGDLS and CDR2 as YYNGEE.

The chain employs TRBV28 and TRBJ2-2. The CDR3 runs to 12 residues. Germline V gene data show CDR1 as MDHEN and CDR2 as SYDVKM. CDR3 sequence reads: CASRENTGELFF.

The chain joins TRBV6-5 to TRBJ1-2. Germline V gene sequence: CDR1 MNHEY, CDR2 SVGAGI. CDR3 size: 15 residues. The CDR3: CASSYSFAGPTGYTF.

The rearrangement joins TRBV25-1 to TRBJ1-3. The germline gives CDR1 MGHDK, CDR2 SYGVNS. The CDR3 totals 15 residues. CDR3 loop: CASSADGTSGNTIYF.

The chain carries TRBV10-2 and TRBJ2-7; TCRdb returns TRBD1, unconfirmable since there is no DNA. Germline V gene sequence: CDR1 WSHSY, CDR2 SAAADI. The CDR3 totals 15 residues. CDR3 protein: CASGTTGTRAYEQYF.

Here the CDR3 reads CSATDYRGYEQYF. V gene TRBV20-1 combines with J gene TRBJ2-7; there is no DNA to check the TCRdb D call of TRBD1. The CDR3 loop spans 13 amino acids. Germline CDR1 reads DFQATT; CDR2 reads SNEGSKA (reference sequence).

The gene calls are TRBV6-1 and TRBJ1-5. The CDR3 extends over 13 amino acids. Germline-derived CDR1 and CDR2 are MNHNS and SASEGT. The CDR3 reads CASSATSNQPQHF.

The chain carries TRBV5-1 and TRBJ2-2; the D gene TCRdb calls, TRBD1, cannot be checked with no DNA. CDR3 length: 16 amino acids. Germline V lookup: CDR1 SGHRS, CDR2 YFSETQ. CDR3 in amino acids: CASSSDYDSLTGELFF. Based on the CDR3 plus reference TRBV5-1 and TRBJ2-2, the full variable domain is KAGVTQTPRYLIKTRGQQVTLSCSPISGHRSVSWYQQTPGQGLQFLFEYFSETQRNKGNFPGRFSGRQFSNSRSEMNVSTLELGDSALYLCASSSDYDSLTGELFFGEGSRLTVL.

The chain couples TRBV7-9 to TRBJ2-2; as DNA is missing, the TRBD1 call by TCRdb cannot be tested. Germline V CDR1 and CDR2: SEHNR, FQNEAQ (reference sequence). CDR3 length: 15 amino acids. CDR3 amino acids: CASSFGTGITGELFF.

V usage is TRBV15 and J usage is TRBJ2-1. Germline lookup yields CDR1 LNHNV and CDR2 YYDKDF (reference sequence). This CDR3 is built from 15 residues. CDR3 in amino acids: CATSRDRGSYNEQFF.